These T cell receptor beta chains were read from a single sample in a study of shared clonotypes between healthy human individuals. Profiled with immunoSEQ multiplex PCR; TCRdb holds only in-frame clones, not every one. The sample holds roughly 2.1 million clones; 85% to 95% are singletons and the top ten take over 1.5%. The sample comprised naive CD8+ T cells from PBMCs. Receptor source: a young man in good health. Some clones in this sample may be carry-over from other donors' samples. The CDR3 runs from the conserved cysteine through the conserved F or W. The D gene is left open where the match is weak. Size tells how often a clone was seen (once, few, many) or the class of an expanded clone, and some rows leave it out.

V,D,size,J,DNA,CDR3
TRBV10-3,TRBD1,NA,TRBJ2-4,TGTGCCATCAGTGACAGGACAGGGGAAAACATTCAGTACTTC,CAISDRTGENIQYF
TRBV27,TRBD1,NA,TRBJ2-7,TGTGCCAGCAGTTTAGGGACAGTCTACGAGCAGTACTTC,CASSLGTVYEQYF
TRBV29-1,TRBD2,few,TRBJ2-2,TGCACGGGTACAGCGGGAGGGAACACCGGGGAGCTGTTTTTT,CTGTAGGNTGELFF
TRBV11-2,NA,few,TRBJ1-1,TGTGCCAGCAGCTTATTTGGGAGTCCTGAAGCTTTCTTT,CASSLFGSPEAFF
TRBV7-9,NA,NA,TRBJ2-5,TGTGCCAGCAGCCCCCGAGCCCAAGGGGAGGAGACCCAGTACTTC,CASSPRAQGEETQYF
TRBV9,NA,NA,TRBJ2-3,TGTGCCAGCAGCGGTAGCAGATCTCGCACAGATACGCAGTATTTT,CASSGSRSRTDTQYF
TRBV4-1,NA,NA,TRBJ2-7,TGCGCCAGCAGCCAAGCTCACAGAGGGACCCCCTACGAGCAGTACTTC,CASSQAHRGTPYEQYF
TRBV27,NA,NA,TRBJ2-7,TGTGCCAGCAGTTTTAGGTTCCCACCCTACGAGCAGTACTTC,CASSFRFPPYEQYF
TRBV9,NA,NA,TRBJ2-3,TGTGCCAGCAGCCCGACAGCTTACTCCACAGATACGCAGTATTTT,CASSPTAYSTDTQYF
TRBV19,NA,NA,TRBJ2-5,TGTGCCAGTAGTATCCCCCGAGGGGAGACCCAGTACTTC,CASSIPRGETQYF
TRBV9,TRBD1,NA,TRBJ2-3,TGTGCCAGCAGCGTAGGGTCGGGGACAGGGGTCACAGATACGCAGTATTTT,CASSVGSGTGVTDTQYF
TRBV7-9,TRBD2,NA,TRBJ2-3,TGTGCCAGCAGCCACCGATTGGGACTAGCGGGAGGCACAGATACGCAGTATTTT,CASSHRLGLAGGTDTQYF
TRBV14,NA,NA,TRBJ2-7,TGTGCCAGCAGCCACAGGGGTCCTTCCTACGAGCAGTACTTC,CASSHRGPSYEQYF
TRBV9,NA,NA,TRBJ1-3,TGTGCCAGCAGCTTCCTTGGTGGAAACACCATATATTTT,CASSFLGGNTIYF
TRBV7-9,NA,NA,TRBJ2-3,TGTGCCAGCACCCCAGAAGAATCCACAGATACGCAGTATTTT,CASTPEESTDTQYF
TRBV19,NA,NA,TRBJ2-1,TGTGCCAGTAGTATGGGGTTCAATGAGCAGTTCTTC,CASSMGFNEQFF
TRBV5-1,TRBD1,NA,TRBJ1-3,TGCGCCAGCAGCCAAGGACAGGGCGGTGGAAACACCATATATTTT,CASSQGQGGGNTIYF
TRBV18,NA,NA,TRBJ2-5,TGTGCCAGCTCACCCGGACCAGGGTCGGAGACCCAGTACTTC,CASSPGPGSETQYF
TRBV6-1,NA,NA,TRBJ2-7,TGTGCCAGCAGAAGAACATGGGGGACGACCTACGAGCAGTACTTC,CASRRTWGTTYEQYF
TRBV28,TRBD2,NA,TRBJ2-3,TGTGCCAGCAGTTTAGGGACTAGCGGGAGGCGAAGCACAGATACGCAGTATTTT,CASSLGTSGRRSTDTQYF
TRBV4-3,NA,NA,TRBJ2-2,TGCGCCAGCAGCCAAGATCCCTGGACGAACACCGGGGAGCTGTTTTTT,CASSQDPWTNTGELFF
TRBV5-1,NA,NA,TRBJ2-3,TGCGCCAGCAGCTTGGTGGTGGGACTGGTAAAAAACACAGATACGCAGTATTTT,CASSLVVGLVKNTDTQYF
TRBV28,TRBD1,NA,TRBJ2-3,TGTGCCAGCAGTTCATGGACAGGCGCTTCCACAGATACGCAGTATTTT,CASSSWTGASTDTQYF
TRBV4-2,TRBD2,NA,TRBJ2-1,TGTGCCAGCAGCCAAGATGCGCGACTAGCGGACAACAATGAGCAGTTCTTC,CASSQDARLADNNEQFF
TRBV18,NA,NA,TRBJ2-7,TGTGCCAGCTCAAAGGGGGGGGCGGTTTTGGATTCCTACGAGCAGTACTTC,CASSKGGAVLDSYEQYF
TRBV11-2,NA,NA,TRBJ2-7,TGTGCCAGCAGCTTCGGACAGCCCTACGAGCAGTACTTC,CASSFGQPYEQYF
TRBV7-3,TRBD2,NA,TRBJ2-7,TGTGCCAGCAGCCCGCCGCCGCGGGAGGGATACGAGCAGTACTTC,CASSPPPREGYEQYF
TRBV6-5,NA,once,TRBJ2-5,TGTGCCAGCAGTTTCACGGGCCCCGGGACGGGAGAGACCCAGTACTTC,CASSFTGPGTGETQYF
TRBV2,TRBD2,NA,TRBJ2-1,TGTGCCAGCAAAGGAGTCCGAGGAACTAGCGGGAGGGGGGATGAGCAGTTCTTC,CASKGVRGTSGRGDEQFF
TRBV30,NA,NA,TRBJ2-2,TGTGCCTGGAGTCCTCGGACTTTTCACACCGGGGAGCTGTTTTTT,CAWSPRTFHTGELFF
TRBV5-4,NA,NA,TRBJ2-1,TGTGCCAGCAGCTGGGCTAGTAATGAGCAGTTCTTC,CASSWASNEQFF
TRBV2,TRBD2,NA,TRBJ2-1,TGTGCCAGCACCGTAGCGGGAGTTCCTCTCTACAATGAGCAGTTCTTC,CASTVAGVPLYNEQFF
TRBV5-1,TRBD2,NA,TRBJ2-7,TGCGCCAGCGGGCAGGGTACAAGGACTAGCGGACTTTCCTACGAGCAGTACTTC,CASGQGTRTSGLSYEQYF
TRBV6-5,NA,NA,TRBJ2-5,TGTGCCAGCAGTTACTCCTCGGGGCGCGAGGAGACCCAGTACTTC,CASSYSSGREETQYF
TRBV19,NA,NA,TRBJ1-1,TGTGCCAGTAGTTTCACCGAGGGTTCCACTGAAGCTTTCTTT,CASSFTEGSTEAFF
TRBV28,NA,NA,TRBJ1-4,TGTGCCAGCAGCTGGGGGCCCCGGCGGACTAATGAAAAACTGTTTTTT,CASSWGPRRTNEKLFF
TRBV9,TRBD2,NA,TRBJ2-1,TGTGCCAGCAGCCTTACGTCAGCTAGCGGGGTGAGATACGGTGAGCAGTTCTTC,CASSLTSASGVRYGEQFF
TRBV27,NA,NA,TRBJ1-2,TGTGCCAGCAGTTTATCGAACGGGGCAGGATCTGGCTACACCTTC,CASSLSNGAGSGYTF
TRBV19,NA,NA,TRBJ2-7,TGTGCCAGGTTATTAGGGACTCCCTCCTACGAGCAGTACTTC,CARLLGTPSYEQYF
TRBV29-1,NA,once,TRBJ2-1,TGCAGCGTTGTGGGTATTGGGTGGGGCAGGCTAGTGAATGAGCAGTTCTTC,CSVVGIGWGRLVNEQFF